The clone carrying this T cell receptor beta chain was seen repeatedly, ten times or more. The target antigen is unknown. Germline CDR1 is SQVTM and CDR2 is ANQGSEA. With 2 bases removed from V and 5 bases from J, the gap between germline ends came to 9 bases. The CDR3 has 12 amino acids. The data derive from a study of CD8 T cells in ankylosing spondylitis. Broader study findings: Disease-linked clones had a CD8+ phenotype and relatively low frequency in peripheral blood.

Libraries for TCR beta were made by quantitative 5'-RACE with molecular barcodes. From the 5' RACE reads, TCRdb called clonotypes with MiXCR, one entry per CDR3 protein. The table has 100,000 to 150,000 distinct CDR3 sequences, 6% to 8.5% seen once; the top ten hold 9% to 15%. Material: blood, either unsorted or a sorted T cell fraction (not recorded which). V and J are TRBV29-1 and TRBJ2-5; D is possibly TRBD1 (5 bases). This clonotype originated in a male donor with ankylosing spondylitis or in good health (not recorded which). The CDR3 protein is CSVERPGETQYF. DNA for the CDR3: TGCAGCGTTGAACGGCCAGGGGAGACCCAGTACTTC. Supplemented by reference TRBV29-1 and TRBJ2-5, the full variable domain reads SAVISQKPSRDICQRGTSLTIQCQVDSQVTMMFWYRQQPGQSLTLIATANQGSEATYESGFVIDKFPISRPNLTFSTLTVSNMSPEDSSIYLCSVERPGETQYFGPGTRLLVL.